This T cell receptor (beta chain) was captured in a study of PD-L1 blockade in urothelial cancer. The germline gives CDR1 SNHLY, CDR2 FYNNEI. The junction had 15 bases not matched to a gene; V was cut back by 10 bases and J by 5 bases. The CDR3 has 15 amino acids. Assay used: immunoSEQ multiplex PCR; TCRdb lists only in-frame clones, some missing. The sample records 40,000 to 45,000 clones, about four fifths being singletons. Metastatic or locally advanced urothelial carcinoma was present in the patients. The TCR comes from a man in his 70s with urothelial cancer. This specimen consisted of PBMCs, obtained around atezolizumab (anti-PD-L1) treatment. V and J are TRBV2 and TRBJ2-5; 8 positions agree with TRBD2. The CDR3 bases are TGTGCCACCACCCCGGGGACTAGGGGCGCCGAGACCCAGTACTTC. Encoded protein: CATTPGTRGAETQYF.